These 10 T cell receptor beta chains were all obtained from the same sample, sequenced in a study of spatial heterogeneity in lung cancer. MiXCR, applied by TCRdb to the 5' RACE reads, yields one record per CDR3 protein. This repertoire shows some 120,000 distinct CDR3 sequences, 12% found once; its top ten account for approximately 16%. Time point defined: blood at routine non-recurrence follow-up after resection. Unsorted whole RNA samples from tumor, nontumor lung or frozen PBMC were sequenced. The sequencing used PBMCs, collected at follow-up. The origin of the receptors is a male donor with early-stage non-small cell lung cancer.

This sequence joins TRBV28 and TRBJ2-5; 9 positions match TRBD2. The CDR3 loop spans 15 amino acids. Per the germline V gene, CDR1 is MDHEN and CDR2 is SYDVKM. The V segment lost 2 bases and the J segment 4 bases; nucleotides outside the gene matches: 5. DNA for the CDR3: TGTGCCAGCAGTTTAGCGGGGGGGAAGGGAGAGACCCAGTACTTC. Translating gives CASSLAGGKGETQYF.

This chain uses TRBV9 with TRBJ2-5; D is perhaps TRBD1 (5 bases). Germline assignment: CDR1 SGDLS and CDR2 YYNGEE. CDR3 length equals 13 residues. V gave up 2 bases and J gave up 4 bases, with 9 bases separating them. CDR3 region: CASSVPGRETQYF. The CDR3 DNA follows: TGTGCCAGCAGCGTCCCAGGGCGAGAGACCCAGTACTTC.

This clonotype was found many times. This chain's CDR3 is CASRPGYSNQPQHF. CDR3 DNA: TGCGCCAGCAGGCCAGGGTATAGCAATCAGCCCCAGCATTTT. V usage is TRBV10-2 and J usage is TRBJ1-5, with a weak D call TRBD1 (5 bases). Trimming took 6 bases from V and 0 from J, leaving 9 bases between them. The CDR3 is 14 amino acids. Germline lookup yields CDR1 WSHSY and CDR2 SAAADI.

V usage is TRBV6-5 and J usage is TRBJ2-7; 10 bases line up with TRBD2. Unmatched junction bases numbered 12, after V lost 6 bases and J lost 4 bases. The CDR3 totals 16 residues. Germline V lookup: CDR1 MNHEY, CDR2 SVGAGI. CDR3 DNA: TGTGCCAGCAGCCGCCCACGGCCTAGCGGGGGTTACGAGCAGTACTTC. Translating gives CASSRPRPSGGYEQYF.

The table lists this clonotype with a few counts. J is TRBJ2-7 and V is TRBV28; 8 bases map to TRBD1. The germline CDR1 and CDR2 sequences are MDHEN and SYDVKM. The J segment lost 2 bases and the V segment lost 4 bases, leaving 7 bases of the junction unmatched. The CDR3 has 15 amino acids. Here the CDR3 DNA reads TGTGCCAGCAGTTCGCCGGGACAGGTGACCTACGAGCAGTACTTC. It encodes CASSSPGQVTYEQYF.

This clonotype showed up many times. The V call is TRBV20-1, the J call TRBJ2-1; 9 positions agree with TRBD1. V shed 0 bases, J shed 3 bases, and the junction held 6 bases outside the gene matches. CDR3 size: 16 residues. CDR1 and CDR2 from the germline V gene are DFQATT and SNEGSKA (reference sequence). In DNA, the CDR3 is TGCAGTGCTAGAGATGTCCAGGGACAGGGCTACAATGAGCAGTTCTTC. This gives the protein CSARDVQGQGYNEQFF.

V is TRBV10-3 and J is TRBJ2-2; 11 bases fit TRBD1. The junction had 5 bases not matched to a gene; V was cut back by 10 bases and J by 7 bases. The CDR3 runs to 13 residues. Looked up from germline, CDR1 is ENHRY and CDR2 is SYGVKD. CDR3 in amino acids: CANGQGANGELFF. The CDR3 bases are TGTGCCAACGGACAGGGGGCCAACGGGGAGCTGTTTTTT.

This clonotype was recorded many times. The chain links TRBV19 to TRBJ2-1; D call uncertain. V dropped 3 bases and J dropped 9 bases, with 9 bases sitting between them. The CDR3 length is 12 residues. Germline V gene lookup returns CDR1 LNHDA and CDR2 SQIVND (reference sequence). The CDR3 DNA sequence: TGTGCCAGTAGTATGCTAGTAACTGAGCAGTTCTTC. This sequence encodes CASSMLVTEQFF.

At least ten counts were recorded for this clonotype. This chain connects TRBV11-2 to TRBJ1-1; possible D gene TRBD1, 5 bases. With 5 bases removed from V and 5 bases from J, the gap between germline ends came to 15 bases. CDR1 is SGHAT, CDR2 FQNNGV, per germline. The CDR3 has 14 amino acids. The CDR3 here is CASSPEGSGTEAFF. CDR3 in DNA: TGTGCCAGCAGCCCCGAGGGGTCGGGGACTGAAGCTTTCTTT.

In this sample, this clonotype turned up a few times. The genes are TRBV5-1 and TRBJ1-5; TRBD1 might be the D (5 bases). Germline V gives CDR1 SGHRS, CDR2 YFSETQ. Trimming left V 4 bases short and J 3 bases short, with 11 bases between. The CDR3 sequence is 14 residues long. CDR3 amino acids: CASSPGLNNQPQHF. The DNA of the CDR3 is TGCGCCAGCAGCCCGGGACTGAACAATCAGCCCCAGCATTTT.